A single sample gave rise to the 29 T cell receptor beta chains below, sequenced in a study of blood T cell repertoires in COVID-19. Data came from immunoSEQ multiplex PCR; TCRdb stores just in-frame clones and leaves some out. In the table there are about 180,000 clones, approximately 80% of which are singletons. Sequencing used peripheral blood. These TCRs come from a human donor in a cohort sampled during active COVID-19.

This sequence joins TRBV5-1 and TRBJ2-7, with D possibly TRBD2 on 5 matching bases. With 4 bases removed from V and 2 bases from J, the gap between germline ends came to 10 bases. Germline CDR1 is SGHRS and CDR2 is YFSETQ. There are 13 residues in the CDR3. CDR3 sequence: CASSTSGTYEQYF. Here the CDR3 DNA reads TGCGCCAGCAGCACTTCGGGGACCTACGAGCAGTACTTC.

The rearrangement uses TRBV11-2 and TRBJ2-7; the match to TRBD2 covers 9 bases. Germline CDR1 reads SGHAT; CDR2 reads FQNNGV. After removal of 3 bases from V and 4 bases from J, the junction contained 4 bases not matched to a gene. The length of the CDR3 is 14 residues. The CDR3 loop is CASSLGGGAYEQYF. In nucleotides, the CDR3 is TGTGCCAGCAGCTTGGGCGGGGGGGCTTACGAGCAGTACTTC.

The rearrangement joins TRBV30 to TRBJ2-1, with 14 bases fitting TRBD2. CDR1 and CDR2 (germline): GTSNPN, SVGIG (reference sequence). The V and J ends lost 3 bases and 12 bases, in that order; junction bases with no gene match: 4. The CDR3 contains 13 residues. The CDR3 nucleotides read TGTGCCTGGAGCCGGACTAGCGGGGGGTGGCAGTTCTTC. Its protein product is CAWSRTSGGWQFF.

V and J are TRBV12-3 or TRBV12-4 and TRBJ2-1; TRBD2 matches 10 bases. The CDR3 is 13 amino acids. The ends lost 10 bases at V and 8 bases at J; junction bases unmatched: 8. The CDR3: CATKRGGSDEQFF. CDR3 sequence (DNA): TGTGCCACCAAGCGGGGGGGCAGCGATGAGCAGTTCTTC.

This clone appeared a single time. This chain links TRBV19 with TRBJ2-7, with D tentatively TRBD2 (7 bases). Trimming removed 3 bases at V and 6 bases at J, with 12 bases between. The CDR3 covers 13 residues. The germline V gene encodes CDR1 LNHDA and CDR2 SQIVND (reference sequence). The CDR3 bases are TGTGCCAGTAGTATCGGGGGGCTTAGCGAGCAGTACTTC. Amino acids: CASSIGGLSEQYF.

V usage is TRBV7-6 and J usage is TRBJ2-5; 7 positions agree with TRBD1. V was clipped by 5 bases and J by 3 bases; unmatched bases: 3. The CDR3 extends over 13 amino acids. CDR1 and CDR2 (germline): SGHVS, FNYEAQ. CDR3 region: CASSAGTEETQYF. The CDR3, as DNA: TGTGCCAGCAGCGCTGGGACAGAAGAGACCCAGTACTTC.

V and J are TRBV6-2 or TRBV6-3 and TRBJ1-2, with D hard to call. Between the trimmed V and J ends, which lost 2 bases and 2 bases, there was a span of 6 bases. There are 13 residues in the CDR3. The germline CDR1 and CDR2 sequences are MNHEY and SVGEGT. The CDR3 region is CASSYPQNYGYTF. Here the CDR3 DNA reads TGTGCCAGCAGTTACCCACAAAACTATGGCTACACCTTC.

The V call is TRBV11-2, the J call TRBJ2-7; D is undetermined. The CDR3 has 9 residues. Trimming pared 5 bases from V and 9 bases from J, leaving 5 bases between. The germline gives CDR1 SGHAT, CDR2 FQNNGV. This CDR3 is CASSPGQYF. The CDR3 DNA follows: TGTGCCAGCAGCCCCGGGCAGTACTTC. The variable domain in full, completed from reference TRBV11-2 and TRBJ2-7, reads EAGVAQSPRYKIIEKRQSVAFWCNPISGHATLYWYQQILGQGPKLLIQFQNNGVVDDSQLPKDRFSAERLKGVDSTLKIQPAKLEDSAVYLCASSPGQYFGPGTRLTVT.

The V and J genes are TRBV3-1 (or the pseudogene TRBV3-2) and TRBJ2-3; TRBD2 matches at 15 bases. V lost 0 bases, J lost 7 bases, and 2 bases stayed unmatched. The CDR3 is 16 residues long. The germline V gene encodes CDR1 LGHDT and CDR2 YNNKEL (reference sequence). The CDR3 coding sequence is TGTGCCAGCAGCCAAGATGGGACTAGCGGGGGGTATACGCAGTATTTT. Protein sequence: CASSQDGTSGGYTQYF.

The rearrangement joins TRBV11-2 to TRBJ1-2; tentatively, D is TRBD1 (6 bases). CDR1 SGHAT and CDR2 FQNNGV come from the germline V gene. The V gene lost 1 base and the J gene lost 7 bases, with 16 bases spanning the gap. This CDR3 has 15 residues. The CDR3 DNA reads TGTGCCAGCAGCTTAGGGTTGGGGACACTGTCTGGCTACACCTTC. Its protein product is CASSLGLGTLSGYTF.

This clone was counted only a few times. J is TRBJ2-7 and V is TRBV5-1; perhaps TRBD1 as D (6 bases). The CDR3 contains 14 residues. Germline assignment: CDR1 SGHRS and CDR2 YFSETQ. V lost 0 bases to trimming and J lost 3 bases, with 10 bases between them. In DNA form, the CDR3 reads TGCGCCAGCAGCTTGGCAGGGGTGATCTACGAGCAGTACTTC. This sequence encodes CASSLAGVIYEQYF.

A note on this clone: Distinct nucleotide sequences in the sample also encode this CDR3. The chain couples TRBV30 to TRBJ1-1, with a tentative D call TRBD1 (5 bases). With 2 bases removed from V and 4 bases from J, the gap between germline ends came to 8 bases. This CDR3 region has 12 residues. Germline V gives CDR1 GTSNPN, CDR2 SVGIG (reference sequence). The CDR3 spells CAWSRRGTEAFF. For the CDR3, the DNA is TGTGCCTGGAGTAGGAGGGGCACTGAAGCTTTCTTT.

This chain connects TRBV27 to TRBJ1-1; a weak D match, TRBD1 (5 bases). Germline values: CDR1 MNHEY, CDR2 SMNVEV (reference sequence). The CDR3 is 14 amino acids. Trimming removed 10 bases at V and 5 bases at J, with 20 bases between. This CDR3 is CATRTQGGVTEAFF. In nucleotides, the CDR3 is TGTGCCACCCGGACCCAGGGTGGCGTGACTGAAGCTTTCTTT.

Remarks on this clone: The junction shows a germline mismatch at one end, possibly a read error. The rearrangement joins TRBV7-7 to TRBJ1-2; weak D call: TRBD1 (5 bases). The CDR3 contains 17 residues. Germline V gives CDR1 SSHAT, CDR2 FNYEAQ (reference sequence). The CDR3 here is CASSLERPGVWLYGYTF. CDR3 nucleotide sequence: TGTGCTAGCAGCTTAGAGCGACCGGGGGTCTGGCTCTATGGCTACACCTTC.

The chain has TRBV29-1 and TRBJ2-1; no clear D. The CDR3 is 12 residues long. The germline CDR1 and CDR2 sequences are SQVTM and ANQGSEA. Trimming pared 2 bases from V and 1 base from J, leaving 3 bases between. Here the CDR3 DNA reads TGCAGCGTTGAATTATCCTACAATGAGCAGTTCTTC. Translated, it gives CSVELSYNEQFF.

The chain uses TRBV4-1 and TRBJ1-1, with D possibly TRBD1 on 5 matching bases. Looked up from germline, CDR1 is MGHRA and CDR2 is YSYEKL. Deletions cut 1 base from V and 2 bases from J, with 14 bases between. This CDR3 comprises 16 residues. CDR3 nucleotides: TGCGCCAGCAGCCAAGTTCCGGGCAGGGCCAACACTGAAGCTTTCTTT. This codes for CASSQVPGRANTEAFF.

The chain uses TRBV5-5 and TRBJ1-6; D might be TRBD1 (6 bases). Germline CDR1 SGHKS, CDR2 YYEKEE (reference sequence). The CDR3 extends over 17 amino acids. The V gene lost 2 bases and the J gene lost 0 bases, with 12 bases spanning the gap. The CDR3 here is CASSFGIGGSYNSPLHF. The CDR3 nucleotides are TGTGCCAGCAGCTTTGGTATAGGGGGCTCCTATAATTCACCCCTCCACTTT.

This clone came up once. The chain is built from TRBV5-4 and TRBJ2-7; possible D gene TRBD1, 6 bases. This CDR3 spans 15 amino acids. Germline V gene data show CDR1 as SGHNT and CDR2 as YYREEE (reference sequence). Between the trimmed V and J ends, which lost 0 bases and 2 bases, there was a span of 12 bases. Here the CDR3 reads CASSLAGTPTYEQYF. For the CDR3, the DNA is TGTGCCAGCAGCTTGGCCGGGACACCTACCTACGAGCAGTACTTC.

The CDR3 region has the DNA TGTGCCAGCAGTTTCGGTGGCACTGAAGCTTTCTTT. Amino acid sequence: CASSFGGTEAFF. V usage is TRBV6-5 and J usage is TRBJ1-1, with D uncertain. Trimming removed 4 bases from V and 4 bases from J, with 7 bases in between. The CDR3 runs 12 residues. Germline V CDR1 and CDR2: MNHEY, SVGAGI.

This chain connects TRBV14 to TRBJ2-7; D is ambiguous. The CDR3 extends over 17 amino acids. Trimming removed 1 base at V and 5 bases at J, with 21 bases between. The germline V gene has CDR1 SGHDN and CDR2 FVKESK. CDR3 nucleotides: TGTGCCAGCAGCCAAGCGGCAAGCCCCCTCTCTCGGGACGAGCAGTACTTC. The encoded protein is CASSQAASPLSRDEQYF.

This chain connects TRBV7-9 to TRBJ2-7; TRBD1 aligns across 7 bases. The CDR3 contains 14 residues. Germline-derived CDR1 and CDR2 are SEHNR and FQNEAQ (reference sequence). V lost 5 bases and J lost 0; bases outside the gene matches: 4. CDR3 loop: CASSLRDSSYEQYF. CDR3 nucleotides: TGTGCCAGCAGCCTTCGGGACAGCTCCTACGAGCAGTACTTC.

The CDR3 region is CASSQRTGSSYEQYF. The CDR3 nucleotides read TGTGCCAGCAGCCAGAGGACAGGGAGCTCCTACGAGCAGTACTTC. V usage is TRBV11-2 and J usage is TRBJ2-7; 8 positions agree with TRBD1. The germline V gene has CDR1 SGHAT and CDR2 FQNNGV. The CDR3 spans 15 residues. After removal of 5 bases from V and 0 bases from J, the junction contained 6 bases not matched to a gene.

The chain has TRBV6-2 or TRBV6-3 and TRBJ2-3; D is perhaps TRBD2 (6 bases). V dropped 0 bases and J dropped 1 base, with 11 bases sitting between them. CDR1 and CDR2 (germline): MNHEY, SVGEGT. The CDR3 is 16 amino acids. The CDR3 region has the DNA TGTGCCAGCAGTTACTCGCCTGGCGGGGGCACAGATACGCAGTATTTT. Encoded protein: CASSYSPGGGTDTQYF.

Details on this clone: Other DNA sequences in the same sample also yield this CDR3. V gene TRBV11-2 combines with J gene TRBJ2-5, with D perhaps TRBD2 (7 bases). In germline, CDR1 is SGHAT, CDR2 FQNNGV. V lost 5 bases, J lost 2 bases, and 15 bases lay in between. This CDR3 comprises 15 residues. Written as DNA, the CDR3 is TGTGCCAGCAGCCTAGGTGCGGGGGCTCAAGAGACCCAGTACTTC. Protein sequence: CASSLGAGAQETQYF.

The rearrangement links TRBV10-3 to TRBJ2-7, with TRBD1 as a possible D gene (5 bases). Trimming stripped 3 bases from V and 0 bases from J, with 15 bases between. This CDR3 contains 16 residues. CDR1 and CDR2 from the germline V gene are ENHRY and SYGVKD. The CDR3, as DNA: TGTGCCATCAGTGACAGGGCCTTCCCTAACTCCTACGAGCAGTACTTC. Translating gives CAISDRAFPNSYEQYF.

The chain carries TRBV7-9 and TRBJ1-4; 7 bases align to TRBD1. The CDR3 sequence is 14 residues long. V trimming: 3 bases; J trimming: 4 bases; junction bases outside the gene matches: 2. Per germline, CDR1 SEHNR and CDR2 FQNEAQ (reference sequence). The CDR3 DNA reads as TGTGCCAGCAGCTTGGGGACAGTTAATGAAAAACTGTTTTTT. Translation gives CASSLGTVNEKLFF.

J is TRBJ2-3 and V is TRBV27; possible D gene TRBD2, 7 bases. This CDR3 has 15 amino acids. Trimming stripped 8 bases from V and 3 bases from J, with 18 bases between. Germline V gene sequence: CDR1 MNHEY, CDR2 SMNVEV (reference sequence). CDR3 DNA: TGTGCCAGCGGGGAGGGCAGGGGAAATACAGATACGCAGTATTTT. Amino acids: CASGEGRGNTDTQYF.

The genes are TRBV5-6 and TRBJ2-1, with 10 bases identical to TRBD1. This CDR3 is built from 15 residues. Per germline, CDR1 SGHDT and CDR2 YYEEEE. V trimming: 3 bases; J trimming: 8 bases; junction bases outside the gene matches: 8. The CDR3 bases are TGTGCCAGCAGCTGGGACAGGGGAGTTCTCTATGAGCAGTTCTTC. It specifies CASSWDRGVLYEQFF.

This chain joins TRBV3-1 (or the pseudogene TRBV3-2) and TRBJ1-1; no definite D call. Germline values: CDR1 LGHDT, CDR2 YNNKEL (reference sequence). V dropped 5 bases and J dropped 5 bases, with 15 bases sitting between them. The length of the CDR3 is 14 residues. Here the CDR3 DNA reads TGTGCCAGCAGCGATAGATCCATATCGACTGAAGCTTTCTTT. Translation: CASSDRSISTEAFF.